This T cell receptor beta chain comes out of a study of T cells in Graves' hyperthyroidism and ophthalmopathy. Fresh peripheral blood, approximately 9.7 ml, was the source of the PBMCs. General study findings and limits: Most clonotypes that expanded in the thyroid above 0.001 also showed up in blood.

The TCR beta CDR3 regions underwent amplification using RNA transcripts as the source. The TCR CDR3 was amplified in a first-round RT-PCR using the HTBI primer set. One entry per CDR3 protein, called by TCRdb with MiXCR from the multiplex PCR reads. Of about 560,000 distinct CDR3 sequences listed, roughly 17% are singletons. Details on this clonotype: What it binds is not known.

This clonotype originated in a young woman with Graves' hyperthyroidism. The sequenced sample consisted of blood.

In nucleotides, the CDR3 is TGCAGTGCTAGCGGGGACTACTTTGAGCAGTTCTTC. Encoded protein: CSASGDYFEQFF. The J gene is TRBJ2-1, the V gene TRBV20-1; 7 bases map to TRBD2. J lost 9 bases, V lost 3 bases, and 5 bases had no gene match. The CDR3 spans 12 residues. Germline V gene lookup returns CDR1 DFQATT and CDR2 SNEGSKA (reference sequence).